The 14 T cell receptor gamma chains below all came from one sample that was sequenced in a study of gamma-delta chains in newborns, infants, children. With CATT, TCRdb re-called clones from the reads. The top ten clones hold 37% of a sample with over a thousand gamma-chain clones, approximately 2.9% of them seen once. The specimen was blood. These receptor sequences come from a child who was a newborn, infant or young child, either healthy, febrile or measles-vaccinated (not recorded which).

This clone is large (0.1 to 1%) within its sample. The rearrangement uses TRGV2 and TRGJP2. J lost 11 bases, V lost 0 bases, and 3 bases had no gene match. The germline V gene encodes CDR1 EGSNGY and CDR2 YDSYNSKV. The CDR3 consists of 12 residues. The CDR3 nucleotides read TGTGCCACCTGGGACGGGCTCTGGATCAAGACGTTT. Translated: CATWDGLWIKTF.

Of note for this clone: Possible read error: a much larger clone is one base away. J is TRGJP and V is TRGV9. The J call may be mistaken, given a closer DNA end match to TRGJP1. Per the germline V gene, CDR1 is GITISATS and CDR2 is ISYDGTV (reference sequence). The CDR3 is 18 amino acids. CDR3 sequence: CALWDLYRQELGKKIKIF. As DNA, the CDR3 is TGTGCCTTGTGGGATCTTTATAGGCAAGAGTTGGGCAAAAAAATCAAGATATTT.

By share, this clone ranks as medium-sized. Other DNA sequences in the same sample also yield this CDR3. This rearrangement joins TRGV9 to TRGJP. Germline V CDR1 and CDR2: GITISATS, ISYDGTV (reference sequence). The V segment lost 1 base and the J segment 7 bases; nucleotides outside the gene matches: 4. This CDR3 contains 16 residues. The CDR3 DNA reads TGTGCCTTGTGGGAGGTTAGTGAGTTGGGCAAAAAAATCAAGGTATTT. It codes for CALWEVSELGKKIKVF.

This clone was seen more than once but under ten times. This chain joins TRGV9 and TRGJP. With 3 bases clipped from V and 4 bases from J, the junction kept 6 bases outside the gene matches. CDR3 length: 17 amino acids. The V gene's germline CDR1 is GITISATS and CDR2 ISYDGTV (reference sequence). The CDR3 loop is CALWEPPQELGKKIKVF. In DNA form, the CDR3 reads TGTGCCTTGTGGGAGCCCCCTCAAGAGTTGGGCAAAAAAATCAAGGTATTT.

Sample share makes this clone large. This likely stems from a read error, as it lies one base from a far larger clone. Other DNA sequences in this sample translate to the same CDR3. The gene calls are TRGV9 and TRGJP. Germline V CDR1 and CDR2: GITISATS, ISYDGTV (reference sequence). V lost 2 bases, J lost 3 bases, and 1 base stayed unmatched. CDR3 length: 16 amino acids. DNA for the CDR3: TGTGCCTTGTGGGAGGCGCAAGAGTTGGGCAAAAAAATCAAGGTATTT. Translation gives CALWEAQELGKKIKVF.

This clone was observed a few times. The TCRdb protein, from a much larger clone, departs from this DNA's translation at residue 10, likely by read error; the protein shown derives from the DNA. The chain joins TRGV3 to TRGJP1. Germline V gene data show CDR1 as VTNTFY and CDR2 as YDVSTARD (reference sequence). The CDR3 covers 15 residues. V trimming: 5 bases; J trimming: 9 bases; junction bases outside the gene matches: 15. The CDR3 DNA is TGTGCCACCTGGGCCCGATCCGACCACTGTTGGTTCAAGATATTT. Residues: CATWARSDHCWFKIF.

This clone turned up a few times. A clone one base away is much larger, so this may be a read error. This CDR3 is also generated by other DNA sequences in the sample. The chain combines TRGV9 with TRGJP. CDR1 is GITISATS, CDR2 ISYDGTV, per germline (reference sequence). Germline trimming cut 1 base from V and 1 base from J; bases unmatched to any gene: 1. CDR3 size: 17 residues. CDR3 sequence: CALWEVGQELGKKIKVF. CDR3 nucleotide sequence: TGTGCCTTGTGGGAGGTAGGGCAAGAGTTGGGCAAAAAAATCAAGGTATTT.

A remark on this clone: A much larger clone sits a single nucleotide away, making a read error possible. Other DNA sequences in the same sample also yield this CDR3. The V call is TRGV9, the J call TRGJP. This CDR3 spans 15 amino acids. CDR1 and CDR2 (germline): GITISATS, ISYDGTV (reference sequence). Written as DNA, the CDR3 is TGTGCCCTGTGGGATTCAGAGTTGGGCAAAAAAATCAAGGTATTT. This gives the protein CALWDSELGKKIKVF.

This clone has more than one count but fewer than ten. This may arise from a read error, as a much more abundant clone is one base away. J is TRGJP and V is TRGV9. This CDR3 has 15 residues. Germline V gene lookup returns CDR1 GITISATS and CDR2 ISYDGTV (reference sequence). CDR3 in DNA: TGTGCCTTGTGGGGGCAAGAGTTGGGCAAAAGAATCAAGGTATTT. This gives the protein CALWGQELGKRIKVF.

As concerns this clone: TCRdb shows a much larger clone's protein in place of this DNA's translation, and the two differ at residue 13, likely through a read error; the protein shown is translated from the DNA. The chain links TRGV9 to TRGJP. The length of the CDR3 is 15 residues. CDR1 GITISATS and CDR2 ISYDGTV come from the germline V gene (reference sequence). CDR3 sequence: CALWEGFLGKKIEVF. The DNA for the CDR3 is TGTGCCTTGTGGGAGGGGTTTTTGGGCAAAAAAATCGAGGTATTT.

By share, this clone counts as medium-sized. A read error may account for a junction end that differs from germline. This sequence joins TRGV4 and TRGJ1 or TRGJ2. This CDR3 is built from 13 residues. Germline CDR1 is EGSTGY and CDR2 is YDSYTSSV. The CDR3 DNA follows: TGTGCCACCTGGGATGGTAATTATCATAAGAAACTCTTT. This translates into CATWDGNYHKKLF.

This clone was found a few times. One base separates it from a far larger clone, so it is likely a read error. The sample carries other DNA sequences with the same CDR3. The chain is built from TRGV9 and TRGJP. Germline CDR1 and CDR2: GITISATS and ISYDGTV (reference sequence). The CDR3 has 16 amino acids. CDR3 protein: CALWEKQELGKKIKVF. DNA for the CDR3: TGTGCCTTGTGGGAGAAACAAGAGTTGGGTAAAAAAATCAAGGTATTT.

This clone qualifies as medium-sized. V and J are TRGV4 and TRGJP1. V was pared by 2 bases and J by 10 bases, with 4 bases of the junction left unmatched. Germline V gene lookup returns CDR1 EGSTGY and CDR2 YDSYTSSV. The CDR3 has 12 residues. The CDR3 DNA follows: TGTGCCACCTGGGATGAGCATTGGTTCAAGATATTT. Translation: CATWDEHWFKIF.

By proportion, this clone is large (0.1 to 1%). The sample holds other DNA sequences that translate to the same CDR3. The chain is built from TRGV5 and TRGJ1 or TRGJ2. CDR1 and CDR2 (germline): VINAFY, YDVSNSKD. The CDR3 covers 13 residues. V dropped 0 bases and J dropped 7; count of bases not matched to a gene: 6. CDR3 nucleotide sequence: TGTGCCACCTGGGACAGGCCTTGCTATAAGAAACTCTTT. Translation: CATWDRPCYKKLF.